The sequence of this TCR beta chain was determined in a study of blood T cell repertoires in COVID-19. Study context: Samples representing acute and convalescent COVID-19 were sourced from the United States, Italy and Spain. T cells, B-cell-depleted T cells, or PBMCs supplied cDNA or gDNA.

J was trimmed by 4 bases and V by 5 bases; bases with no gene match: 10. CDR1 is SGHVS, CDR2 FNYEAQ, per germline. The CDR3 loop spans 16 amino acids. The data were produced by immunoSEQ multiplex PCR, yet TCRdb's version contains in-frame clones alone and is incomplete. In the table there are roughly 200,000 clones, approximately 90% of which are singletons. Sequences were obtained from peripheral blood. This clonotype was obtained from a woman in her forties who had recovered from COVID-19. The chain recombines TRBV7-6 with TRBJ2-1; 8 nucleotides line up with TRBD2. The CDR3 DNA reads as TGTGCCAGCAGCCCCGGGCGTAGCGGGGCTTACAATGAGCAGTTCTTC. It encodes CASSPGRSGAYNEQFF.